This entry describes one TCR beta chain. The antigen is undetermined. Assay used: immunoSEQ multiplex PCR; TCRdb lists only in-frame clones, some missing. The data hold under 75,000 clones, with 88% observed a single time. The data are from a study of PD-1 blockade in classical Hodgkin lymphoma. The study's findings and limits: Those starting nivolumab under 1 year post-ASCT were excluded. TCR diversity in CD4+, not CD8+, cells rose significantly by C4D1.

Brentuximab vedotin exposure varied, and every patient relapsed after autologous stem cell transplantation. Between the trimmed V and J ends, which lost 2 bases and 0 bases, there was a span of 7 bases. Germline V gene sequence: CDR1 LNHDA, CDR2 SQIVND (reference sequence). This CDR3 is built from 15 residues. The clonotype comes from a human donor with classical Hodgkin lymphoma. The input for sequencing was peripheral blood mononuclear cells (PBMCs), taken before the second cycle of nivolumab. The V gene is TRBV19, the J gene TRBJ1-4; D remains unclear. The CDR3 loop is CASSIRTSTNEKLFF. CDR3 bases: TGTGCCAGTAGTATAAGAACATCAACTAATGAAAAACTGTTTTTT.